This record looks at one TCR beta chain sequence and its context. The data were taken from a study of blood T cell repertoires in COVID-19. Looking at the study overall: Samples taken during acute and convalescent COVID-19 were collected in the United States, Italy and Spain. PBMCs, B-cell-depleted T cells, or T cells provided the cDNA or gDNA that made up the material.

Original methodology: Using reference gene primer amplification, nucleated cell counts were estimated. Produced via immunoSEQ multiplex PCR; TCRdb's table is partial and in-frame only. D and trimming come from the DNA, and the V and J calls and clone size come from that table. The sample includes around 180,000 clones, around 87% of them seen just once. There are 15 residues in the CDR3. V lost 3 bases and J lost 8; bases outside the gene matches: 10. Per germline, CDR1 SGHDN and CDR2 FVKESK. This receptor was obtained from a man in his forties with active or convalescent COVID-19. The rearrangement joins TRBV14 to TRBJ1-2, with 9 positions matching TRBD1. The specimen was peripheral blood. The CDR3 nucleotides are TGTGCCAGCAGCCAGGACCGGGACAGGGTCTGGGGCTACACCTTC. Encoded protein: CASSQDRDRVWGYTF.